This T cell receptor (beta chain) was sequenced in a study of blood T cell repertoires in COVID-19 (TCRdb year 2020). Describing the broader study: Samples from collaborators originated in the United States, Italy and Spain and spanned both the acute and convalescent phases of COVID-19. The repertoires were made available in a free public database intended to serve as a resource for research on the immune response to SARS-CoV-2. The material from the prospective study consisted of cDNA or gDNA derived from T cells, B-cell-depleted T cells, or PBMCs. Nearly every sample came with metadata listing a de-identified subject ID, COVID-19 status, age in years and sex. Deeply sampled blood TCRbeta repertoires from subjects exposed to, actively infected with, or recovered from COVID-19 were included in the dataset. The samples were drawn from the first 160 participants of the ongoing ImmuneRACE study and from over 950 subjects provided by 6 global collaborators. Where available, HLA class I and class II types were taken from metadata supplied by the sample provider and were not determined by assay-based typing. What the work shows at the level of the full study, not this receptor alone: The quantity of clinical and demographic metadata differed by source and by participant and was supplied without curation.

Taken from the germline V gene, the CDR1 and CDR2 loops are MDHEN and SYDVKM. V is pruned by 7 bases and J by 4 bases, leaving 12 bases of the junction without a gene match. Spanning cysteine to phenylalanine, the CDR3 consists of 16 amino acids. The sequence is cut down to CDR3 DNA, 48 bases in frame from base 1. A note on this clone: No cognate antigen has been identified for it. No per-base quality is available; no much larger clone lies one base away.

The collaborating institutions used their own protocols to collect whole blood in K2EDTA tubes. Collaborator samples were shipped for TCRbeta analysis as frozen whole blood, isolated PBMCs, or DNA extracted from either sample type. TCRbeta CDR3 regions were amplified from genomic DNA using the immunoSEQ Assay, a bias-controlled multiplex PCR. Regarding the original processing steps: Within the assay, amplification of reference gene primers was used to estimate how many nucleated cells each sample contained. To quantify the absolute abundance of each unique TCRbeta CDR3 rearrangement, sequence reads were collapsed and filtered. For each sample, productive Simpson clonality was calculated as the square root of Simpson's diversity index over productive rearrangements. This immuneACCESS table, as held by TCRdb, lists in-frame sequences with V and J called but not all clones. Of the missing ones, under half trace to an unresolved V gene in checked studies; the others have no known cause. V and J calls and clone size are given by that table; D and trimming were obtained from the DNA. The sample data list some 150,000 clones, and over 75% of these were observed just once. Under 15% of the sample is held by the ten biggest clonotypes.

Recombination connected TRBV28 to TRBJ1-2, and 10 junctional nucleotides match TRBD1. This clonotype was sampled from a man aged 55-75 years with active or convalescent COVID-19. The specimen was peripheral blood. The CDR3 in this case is CASTRQGAGWSYGYTF. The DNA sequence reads TGTGCCAGCACTAGACAGGGGGCAGGGTGGAGCTATGGCTACACCTTC.